A single sample is the source of the 5 T cell receptor beta chains below, sequenced in a study of molecular identifiers for immune sequencing clone quantification. TCRdb independently ran MiXCR on the PCR reads; one entry per CDR3 protein. Among just over 40,000 distinct CDR3 sequences listed, 20% to 25% were seen once. Sequencing was performed on naive CD8+ T cells from blood, with Jurkat cell RNA spiked in. Indicated subset: FACS-sorted CD8+CD4-CCR7+CD45RA+ naive T cells. Every receptor here comes from a human donor in good health. Some libraries in this study had Jurkat cell RNA spiked in.

This clonotype has ten or more counts. V usage is TRBV2 and J usage is TRBJ2-5; 8 positions agree with TRBD2. This CDR3 region has 16 residues. The V segment lost 2 bases and the J segment 5 bases; nucleotides outside the gene matches: 10. Germline CDR1 SNHLY, CDR2 FYNNEI. The CDR3 loop reads CASSEIERGQAETQYF. The CDR3, as DNA: TGTGCCAGCAGTGAAATAGAGCGGGGGCAGGCGGAGACCCAGTACTTC.

This clonotype was seen only once. A much larger clone differs from this one at a single base, so this may be a read error. V gene TRBV12-3 or TRBV12-4 combines with J gene TRBJ2-3, with a weak D call TRBD2 (6 bases). The CDR3 contains 17 residues. V dropped 4 bases and J dropped 1 base, with 18 bases sitting between them. CDR3 nucleotide sequence: TGTGCCAGCAGTTCTCTCGGACTAACGGGGGGCACAGATACGCAGTATTTT. Its protein is CASSSLGLTGGTDTQYF.

On this clonotype: Because it lacks the conserved phenylalanine or tryptophan at the end, this CDR3 is likely a read error. The chain is built from TRBV6-2 or TRBV6-3 and TRBJ1-1, with D perhaps TRBD1 (5 bases). CDR1 is MNHEY and CDR2 is SVGEGT in the germline V gene. Trimming took 0 bases from V and 2 from J, leaving 13 bases between them. This CDR3 contains 16 residues. CDR3 DNA sequence: TGTGCCAGCAGTTACTCCCGACAGAAAACCAACACTGAAGCTTTCTTA. Its protein is CASSYSRQKTNTEAFL.

V gene TRBV20-1 combines with J gene TRBJ2-5, with TRBD1 identical over 9 bases. Looked up from germline, CDR1 is DFQATT and CDR2 is SNEGSKA (reference sequence). The CDR3 runs 14 residues. The J segment lost 13 bases and the V segment lost 6 bases, leaving 18 bases of the junction unmatched. CDR3 sequence reads: CSAKSTGGVPAPYF. The CDR3 nucleotides are TGCAGTGCCAAATCGACAGGGGGTGTGCCGGCCCCGTACTTC.

This clonotype was observed at least ten times. The rearrangement joins TRBV7-9 to TRBJ2-3; 11 nucleotides match TRBD2. The J segment lost 8 bases and the V segment lost 4 bases, leaving 8 bases of the junction unmatched. CDR1 is SEHNR, CDR2 FQNEAQ, per germline (reference sequence). The CDR3 runs 15 residues. The CDR3 bases are TGTGCCAGCAGCTCTCCACTAGCGGGGGCCCGTACGCAGTATTTT. It encodes CASSSPLAGARTQYF.